This entry lists 14 T cell receptor beta chains sequenced from one sample in a study of blood T cell repertoires in COVID-19. The method was immunoSEQ multiplex PCR; TCRdb's version includes in-frame clones alone and lacks a portion of them. The sample lists about 79,000 clones; 85% to 90% were seen once. Source material: peripheral blood. These receptors all stem from a man between 65 and 85 years old with active or convalescent COVID-19.

The chain carries TRBV27 and TRBJ1-4; D not certain. The CDR3 runs to 15 residues. V was clipped by 5 bases and J by 5 bases, with 15 bases between them. The V gene's germline CDR1 is MNHEY and CDR2 SMNVEV (reference sequence). The CDR3 bases are TGTGCCAGCAGTCCCCATATGAGAAGCAATGAAAAACTGTTTTTT. Translation gives CASSPHMRSNEKLFF.

The chain links TRBV6-5 to TRBJ2-5; D is possibly TRBD2 (7 bases). Trimming cost V 5 bases and J 2 bases, with 15 bases left between them. CDR3 length equals 15 residues. CDR1 is MNHEY, CDR2 SVGAGI, per germline. This CDR3 is CASSRWGGQQETQYF. The CDR3 DNA reads TGTGCCAGCAGTCGTTGGGGGGGCCAGCAAGAGACCCAGTACTTC.

The chain uses TRBV5-4 and TRBJ2-7; weak D call: TRBD1 (6 bases). V lost 2 bases and J 1 base, leaving 10 bases between the germline ends. Per germline, CDR1 SGHNT and CDR2 YYREEE (reference sequence). The length of the CDR3 is 14 residues. The CDR3 DNA reads TGTGCCAGCAGCTTAGACAGGATTTCCTACGAGCAGTACTTC. It translates to CASSLDRISYEQYF.

The chain joins TRBV18 to TRBJ1-1, with 7 nucleotides matching TRBD1. The CDR3 runs 16 residues. Germline V gene sequence: CDR1 KGHSH, CDR2 LQKENI. Trimming removed 1 base from V and 5 bases from J; junction bases left unmatched: 10. CDR3 region: CASSPQSTGELTEAFF. The CDR3 DNA reads TGTGCCAGCTCACCACAATCTACAGGGGAATTAACTGAAGCTTTCTTT.

The gene calls are TRBV9 and TRBJ2-1; D may be TRBD2 (5 bases). CDR1 and CDR2 from the germline V gene are SGDLS and YYNGEE. Trimming removed 4 bases at V and 2 bases at J, with 19 bases between. The CDR3 is 17 amino acids. DNA of the CDR3: TGTGCCAGCAGCTCAGATGTGCGGAGGTTCCCCTACAATGAGCAGTTCTTC. Amino acid sequence: CASSSDVRRFPYNEQFF.

The J gene is TRBJ2-7, the V gene TRBV6-2 or TRBV6-3, with TRBD2 matching 12 bases. The CDR3 is made up of 16 amino acids. The germline V gene encodes CDR1 MNHEY and CDR2 SVGEGT. V lost 5 bases to trimming and J lost 4 bases; unmatched junction nucleotides: 9. The CDR3 coding sequence is TGTGCCAGCAGTAAGGGCGGGACTAGCGGGCTTTACGAGCAGTACTTC. Its translation is CASSKGGTSGLYEQYF.

The chain is built from TRBV5-1 and TRBJ2-1; D ambiguous. Germline V lookup: CDR1 SGHRS, CDR2 YFSETQ. Between the trimmed V and J ends, which lost 4 bases and 5 bases, there was a span of 13 bases. This CDR3 has 14 residues. The CDR3 here is CASSPPTVNNEQFF. CDR3 in DNA: TGCGCCAGCAGCCCCCCCACAGTTAACAATGAGCAGTTCTTC.

This clone showed up just once. This chain links TRBV20-1 with TRBJ2-5; unclear D gene. From germline, CDR1 is DFQATT and CDR2 SNEGSKA (reference sequence). The CDR3 contains 11 residues. V lost 1 base and J 5 bases, leaving 5 bases between the germline ends. The CDR3 sequence is CSARGRETQYF. As DNA, the CDR3 is TGCAGTGCTAGAGGCCGGGAGACCCAGTACTTC.

The rearrangement links TRBV19 to TRBJ2-1; D is perhaps TRBD1 (6 bases). This CDR3 comprises 15 residues. V was trimmed by 9 bases and J by 8 bases, leaving 23 bases between them. Germline values: CDR1 LNHDA, CDR2 SQIVND (reference sequence). CDR3 sequence (DNA): TGTGCCAGGTTCAGACCGACCGACTGGGGGCATGAGCAGTTCTTC. Its translation: CARFRPTDWGHEQFF.

The CDR3 region has the DNA TGTGCCCCGAGCGGGATGAACACTGAAGCTTTCTTT. Translating it yields CAPSGMNTEAFF. The chain joins TRBV7-7 to TRBJ1-1; D is undetermined. Trimming cost V 11 bases and J 0 bases, with 10 bases left between them. The CDR3 length is 12 residues. Germline V gene lookup returns CDR1 SSHAT and CDR2 FNYEAQ (reference sequence).

This clone appeared once. V gene TRBV15 combines with J gene TRBJ2-1, with 9 bases matching TRBD2. CDR1 is LNHNV and CDR2 is YYDKDF in the germline V gene (reference sequence). This CDR3 region has 17 residues. After removal of 3 bases from V and 5 bases from J, the junction contained 11 bases not matched to a gene. Written as DNA, the CDR3 is TGTGCCACCAGCAGTGATTCCGGGACTAGCTACAACAATGAGCAGTTCTTC. Residues: CATSSDSGTSYNNEQFF.

The rearrangement joins TRBV5-1 to TRBJ1-1; 9 positions match TRBD1. CDR1 is SGHRS, CDR2 YFSETQ, per germline. The CDR3 consists of 15 residues. After removal of 4 bases from V and 5 bases from J, the junction contained 9 bases not matched to a gene. As DNA, the CDR3 is TGCGCCAGCAGCGCGCAACAGGGGGCAGGTACTGAAGCTTTCTTT. It translates to CASSAQQGAGTEAFF.

This clone is a singleton in its sample. The V and J genes are TRBV27 and TRBJ1-1; D is possibly TRBD1 (5 bases). V dropped 0 bases and J dropped 3 bases, with 17 bases sitting between them. From germline, CDR1 is MNHEY and CDR2 SMNVEV (reference sequence). CDR3 length: 17 residues. The CDR3 nucleotides read TGTGCCAGCAGTTTATCCCACCTTTCGGGGGGGGACACTGAAGCTTTCTTT. Its translation: CASSLSHLSGGDTEAFF.

The chain recombines TRBV11-2 with TRBJ2-5; TRBD1 might be the D (5 bases). V lost 5 bases, J lost 5 bases, and 12 bases lay in between. Germline V gene data show CDR1 as SGHAT and CDR2 as FQNNGV. The CDR3 runs 13 residues. In nucleotides, the CDR3 is TGTGCCAGCAGCCTCGGACATCGGGAGACCCAGTACTTC. Its protein product is CASSLGHRETQYF.